These 23 T cell receptor beta chains came from one sample sequenced in a study of T cell repertoires in aging, cancer and after chemotherapy. The template was genomic DNA from peripheral blood, not RNA. A mixed TRB-A/B primer pool amplified rearranged TRB by multiplex touch-down PCR. Via MiXCR, TCRdb re-called the multiplex PCR reads, giving one row per CDR3 protein. The sample lists fewer than 1,000 distinct CDR3 sequences, roughly 25% occurring once. The sample was blood. These TCRs come from a human donor with a solid tumor.

This clonotype was recorded once. One junction end does not reproduce the germline sequence, and a read error may be involved. The chain links TRBV27 to TRBJ1-2; D possibly corresponds to TRBD1 (6 bases). Germline loops: CDR1 MNHEY, CDR2 SMNVEV (reference sequence). CDR3 size: 14 residues. CDR3 coding DNA: TGTGCCAGCAGTGTATCCACCGGACAGCTCGGCTACACCTTC. Translated, it gives CASSVSTGQLGYTF.

J is TRBJ1-3 and V is TRBV7-2, with D hard to call. This CDR3 comprises 16 residues. Trimming shortened V by 2 bases and J by 2 bases, and 13 bases separated the two germline ends. Germline CDR1 and CDR2: SGHTA and FQGNSA. The DNA for the CDR3 is TGTGCCAGCAGCTTAACGACTGCTATAACTGGAAACACCATATATTTT. The encoded protein is CASSLTTAITGNTIYF.

The CDR3: CASSLPGTSPNTGELFF. The CDR3 bases are TGTGCCAGCAGCTTACCCGGGACTAGCCCGAACACCGGGGAGCTGTTTTTT. The rearrangement joins TRBV7-2 to TRBJ2-2, with 9 nucleotides matching TRBD2. The V segment lost 2 bases and the J segment 0 bases; nucleotides outside the gene matches: 4. CDR3 size: 17 residues. CDR1 and CDR2 (germline): SGHTA, FQGNSA.

The CDR3: CASSRTGLGTQYF. CDR3 sequence (DNA): TGTGCCAGCAGTCGGACAGGGTTGGGGACCCAGTACTTC. This chain uses TRBV11-2 with TRBJ2-5; 8 nucleotides match TRBD1. Per the germline V gene, CDR1 is SGHAT and CDR2 is FQNNGV. The CDR3 sequence is 13 residues long. J lost 7 bases, V lost 6 bases, and 7 bases had no gene match.

By sample fraction, this clonotype is hyperexpanded (1% or more). The chain carries TRBV19 and TRBJ2-1, with 8 bases lining up with TRBD2. This CDR3 is built from 15 residues. Unmatched junction bases numbered 6, after V lost 6 bases and J lost 2 bases. Germline lookup yields CDR1 LNHDA and CDR2 SQIVND (reference sequence). CDR3 sequence: CASRVTSGAYNEQFF. DNA of the CDR3: TGTGCCAGTAGGGTCACTAGCGGAGCCTACAATGAGCAGTTCTTC.

Comment on this clonotype: Without the conserved terminal phenylalanine or tryptophan, this CDR3 likely stems from a read error. V is TRBV7-9 and J is TRBJ2-7; tentatively, D is TRBD1 (5 bases). The CDR3 has 11 amino acids. The V gene's germline CDR1 is SEHNR and CDR2 FQNEAQ (reference sequence). Trimming took 1 base from V and 9 from J, leaving 7 bases between them. The CDR3 is CASSLGQGQYL. The CDR3 DNA reads as TGTGCCAGCAGCTTAGGCCAGGGGCAGTACTTA.

Within the sample, this clonotype is large. This chain connects TRBV29-1 to TRBJ2-7; maybe TRBD1 (6 bases). V shed 4 bases and J shed 5 bases, with 9 bases lying between them. Germline loops: CDR1 SQVTM, CDR2 ANQGSEA. The CDR3 runs 11 residues. The CDR3 sequence is CSVARGDEQYF. CDR3 coding DNA: TGCAGCGTTGCCAGGGGAGACGAGCAGTACTTC.

This clonotype turned up a few times. This chain uses TRBV30 with TRBJ2-7; 14 bases fit TRBD2. The CDR3 extends over 17 amino acids. The V and J ends lost 5 bases and 4 bases, in that order; junction bases with no gene match: 13. Germline loops: CDR1 GTSNPN, CDR2 SVGIG (reference sequence). The CDR3 spells CAWPKKGLAGAGYEQYF. In nucleotides, the CDR3 is TGTGCCTGGCCCAAAAAGGGACTAGCGGGGGCTGGGTACGAGCAGTACTTC.

Within the sample, this clonotype is large. This chain joins TRBV7-6 and TRBJ2-3, with D possibly being TRBD2 (5 bases). This CDR3 has 15 residues. The V end lost 0 bases, the J end lost 4 bases, and 11 bases lay between the germline ends. Germline lookup yields CDR1 SGHVS and CDR2 FNYEAQ. The CDR3 region is CASSLALLAADTQYF. The CDR3 DNA reads TGTGCCAGCAGCTTAGCGTTGCTAGCCGCAGATACGCAGTATTTT.

The gene calls are TRBV5-1 and TRBJ1-1; 9 nucleotides align to TRBD1. V dropped 3 bases and J dropped 5; count of bases not matched to a gene: 8. CDR3 length: 15 amino acids. Germline V gene data show CDR1 as SGHRS and CDR2 as YFSETQ. The CDR3 protein is CASSYGQGYVTEAFF. The CDR3 DNA is TGCGCCAGCAGCTATGGACAGGGGTACGTGACTGAAGCTTTCTTT. The whole variable domain, remainder taken from reference TRBV5-1 and TRBJ1-1, is KAGVTQTPRYLIKTRGQQVTLSCSPISGHRSVSWYQQTPGQGLQFLFEYFSETQRNKGNFPGRFSGRQFSNSRSEMNVSTLELGDSALYLCASSYGQGYVTEAFFGQGTRLTVV.

In this sample, this clonotype is large. The chain has TRBV7-6 and TRBJ2-2, with 9 nucleotides matching TRBD1. The germline V gene has CDR1 SGHVS and CDR2 FNYEAQ. The junction had 8 bases not matched to a gene; V was cut back by 4 bases and J by 5 bases. The CDR3 totals 16 residues. The CDR3, as DNA: TGTGCCAGCAGCTCCGTACAGGGGGCCGGGACCGGGGAGCTGTTTTTT. Translating it yields CASSSVQGAGTGELFF.

Only a few counts were recorded for this clonotype. The chain recombines TRBV5-4 with TRBJ2-7, with TRBD2 identical over 10 bases. The CDR3 sequence is 17 residues long. Germline V gene data show CDR1 as SGHNT and CDR2 as YYREEE (reference sequence). Trimming removed 4 bases from V and 0 bases from J; junction bases left unmatched: 10. CDR3 in DNA: TGTGCCAGCAGCCAAGAGGCTAGCGGGGGACGCTCCTACGAGCAGTACTTC. Its protein product is CASSQEASGGRSYEQYF.

This clonotype was counted a few times. The chain combines TRBV5-1 with TRBJ2-2; TRBD1 aligns across 7 bases. This CDR3 spans 15 amino acids. The ends lost 3 bases at V and 2 bases at J; junction bases unmatched: 4. Germline values: CDR1 SGHRS, CDR2 YFSETQ. In nucleotides, the CDR3 is TGCGCCAGCAGCTCCGGGACAGAAAACACCGGGGAGCTGTTTTTT. Its translation is CASSSGTENTGELFF.

This clonotype is termed large. The genes are TRBV6-1 and TRBJ2-5; D gene ambiguous. Trimming cost V 1 base and J 6 bases, with 6 bases left between them. The CDR3 sequence is 12 residues long. Germline V lookup: CDR1 MNHNS, CDR2 SASEGT. The CDR3 DNA reads TGTGCCAGCAGTGAAGGCAGGCAGACCCAGTACTTC. This gives the protein CASSEGRQTQYF.

This clonotype was seen a few times. The rearrangement links TRBV5-1 to TRBJ2-2, with D perhaps TRBD2 (6 bases). CDR3 length equals 15 residues. V was clipped by 0 bases and J by 3 bases, with 9 bases between them. From germline, CDR1 is SGHRS and CDR2 YFSETQ. The CDR3 loop reads CASSLAGRHTGELFF. As DNA, the CDR3 is TGCGCCAGCAGCTTGGCGGGGAGGCACACCGGGGAGCTGTTTTTT.

On this clonotype itself: This sequence may be a read error, since a much larger clone differs from it by one base. V gene TRBV12-3 or TRBV12-4 combines with J gene TRBJ1-5; 10 nucleotides align to TRBD1. The length of the CDR3 is 17 residues. CDR3 coding DNA: TGTGCCAGCAGTTTATCCACCGGGGACAGGGGCAATAAGCCCCAGCATTTT. Its translation: CASSLSTGDRGNKPQHF.

J is TRBJ1-5 and V is TRBV7-2; no firm D call. V lost 4 bases to trimming and J lost 3 bases, with 10 bases between them. This CDR3 contains 14 residues. Germline CDR1 and CDR2: SGHTA and FQGNSA. The CDR3 spells CASSYPDTNQPQHF. CDR3 nucleotides: TGTGCCAGCAGCTACCCAGACACCAATCAGCCCCAGCATTTT.

The CDR3 region is CASSPPTPPHSYEQYF. CDR3 bases: TGTGCCAGCAGCCCACCCACCCCGCCGCACTCCTACGAGCAGTACTTC. The rearrangement uses TRBV11-2 and TRBJ2-7, with unresolved D. The CDR3 sequence is 16 residues long. Trimming removed 5 bases at V and 0 bases at J, with 17 bases between. CDR1 SGHAT and CDR2 FQNNGV come from the germline V gene.

Only a few counts were recorded for this clonotype. This rearrangement joins TRBV6-1 to TRBJ1-3, with 7 bases fitting TRBD1. The V and J ends lost 3 bases and 3 bases, in that order; junction bases with no gene match: 8. Per germline, CDR1 MNHNS and CDR2 SASEGT. This CDR3 is 16 amino acids long. The CDR3, as DNA: TGTGCCAGCAGTGATCCCACAGGGGAGGATGGAAACACCATATATTTT. Protein: CASSDPTGEDGNTIYF.

This clonotype was detected only a few times. V usage is TRBV18 and J usage is TRBJ1-3, with a possible D match to TRBD1 (5 bases). The CDR3 is 16 residues long. With 2 bases removed from V and 1 base from J, the gap between germline ends came to 12 bases. Looked up from germline, CDR1 is KGHSH and CDR2 is LQKENI. The CDR3 protein is CASSPSGGASGNTIYF. Written as DNA, the CDR3 is TGTGCCAGCTCACCATCGGGAGGGGCGTCTGGAAACACCATATATTTT.

This clonotype is termed medium-sized (0.01 to 0.1%). This chain uses TRBV10-3 with TRBJ1-6, with D perhaps matching TRBD1 (5 bases). Germline-derived CDR1 and CDR2 are ENHRY and SYGVKD. This CDR3 spans 15 amino acids. The V and J ends lost 6 bases and 10 bases respectively, with 19 bases between them. CDR3 DNA: TGTGCCATCAGAGAAACAGGATTAGAGAGGTCACCCCTCCACTTT. Translating gives CAIRETGLERSPLHF.

This clonotype is classed as large. V is TRBV19 and J is TRBJ1-2; 8 bases map to TRBD1. This CDR3 spans 15 amino acids. V was pared by 5 bases and J by 4 bases, with 9 bases of the junction left unmatched. CDR1 LNHDA and CDR2 SQIVND come from the germline V gene (reference sequence). The CDR3 protein is CASSPGQGWSYGYTF. The CDR3 nucleotides read TGTGCCAGTAGTCCCGGACAGGGTTGGAGCTATGGCTACACCTTC. Supplemented by reference TRBV19 and TRBJ1-2, the full variable domain reads DGGITQSPKYLFRKEGQNVTLSCEQNLNHDAMYWYRQDPGQGLRLIYYSQIVNDFQKGDIAEGYSVSREKKESFPLTVTSAQKNPTAFYLCASSPGQGWSYGYTFGSGTRLTVV.

This clonotype came up a few times. The V and J genes are TRBV5-1 and TRBJ1-5; D is possibly TRBD1 (5 bases). The CDR3 has 15 residues. Per the germline V gene, CDR1 is SGHRS and CDR2 is YFSETQ. V lost 7 bases, J lost 2 bases, and 16 bases lay in between. CDR3 sequence (DNA): TGCGCCAGCCGCTGGGGGGTGGGTGGCAATCAGCCCCAGCATTTT. Translation gives CASRWGVGGNQPQHF.